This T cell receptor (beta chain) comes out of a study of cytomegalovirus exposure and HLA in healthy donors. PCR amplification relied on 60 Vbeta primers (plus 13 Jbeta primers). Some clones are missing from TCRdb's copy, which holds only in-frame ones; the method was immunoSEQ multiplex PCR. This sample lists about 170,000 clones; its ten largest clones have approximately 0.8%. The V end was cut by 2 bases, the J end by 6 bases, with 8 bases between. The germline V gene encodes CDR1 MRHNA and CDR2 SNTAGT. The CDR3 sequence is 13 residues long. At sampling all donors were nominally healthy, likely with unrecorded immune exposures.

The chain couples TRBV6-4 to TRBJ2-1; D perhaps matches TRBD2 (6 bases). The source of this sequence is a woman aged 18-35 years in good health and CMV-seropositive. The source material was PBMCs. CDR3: CASSDGGFNEQFF. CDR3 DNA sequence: TGTGCCAGCAGTGACGGAGGGTTCAATGAGCAGTTCTTC.